This is a list of T cell receptor beta chains from one sample in a study of tumor and adjacent non-tumor tissue in lung cancer. TCRdb redid the calling of the multiplex PCR reads with MiXCR, one entry per CDR3 protein. The repertoire holds over 130,000 distinct CDR3 sequences, with around 66% as singletons. The sequenced sample was lung tumor tissue. Receptors originate from a man between 60 and 70 years old with small cell lung cancer. The CDR3 runs from the conserved cysteine through the conserved F or W. The order of the fields is J gene, V gene, clone size, D gene, CDR3 protein, CDR3 DNA. D genes are given only for firm matches. The size field is filled for only some rows; it gives once, few, many or a size class.

TRBJ2-3 | TRBV6-1 | . | TRBD2 | CVSSEPSGSTDMQYF | TGTGTCAGCAGTGAACCTAGCGGAAGCACGGATATGCAGTATTTT
TRBJ2-3 | TRBV25-1 | . | . | CANSKSLYSDTQYF | TGTGCCAACAGTAAGAGTCTATATTCGGATACGCAGTATTTT
TRBJ1-2 | TRBV13 | . | . | CASGLGYYGYTF | TGTGCCAGCGGCTTGGGGTACTATGGCTATACCTTC
TRBJ2-3 | TRBV20-1 | . | TRBD2 | CSAETLAVPSTDMQYF | TGCAGTGCCGAGACACTAGCGGTACCTAGCACAGATATGCAGTATTTT
TRBJ2-1 | TRBV20-1 | few | TRBD2 | CSAPSGRAYNEQFF | TGCAGTGCTCCTAGCGGGAGGGCCTACAATGAGCAGTTCTTC
TRBJ1-1 | TRBV20-1 | . | TRBD1 | CSAAAGTGNTEAFF | TGCAGTGCTGCGGCCGGGACAGGGAACACTGAAGCTTTCTTT
TRBJ1-5 | TRBV12-3/TRBV12-4 | . | . | CASELGLAGGTDTQHF | TGTGCCAGCGAGCTCGGACTAGCGGGCGGCACAGATACGCAGCATTTT
TRBJ2-7 | TRBV5-4 | . | . | CASSLGIHEQYF | TGTGCCAGCAGCCTCGGGATACACGAGCAGTACTTC
TRBJ2-4 | TRBV5-6 | . | TRBD2 | CASNPSSGGIAKNIQYF | TGTGCCAGCAACCCCTCTAGCGGAGGGATAGCCAAAAACATTCAGTACTTC
TRBJ2-1 | TRBV20-1 | many | . | CSAKGTAGSYNEQFF | TGCAGTGCTAAGGGAACAGCCGGGTCCTACAATGAGCAGTTCTTC
TRBJ1-6 | TRBV11-1 | . | . | CASSRRRESSPLHF | TGTGCCAGCAGCCGCAGGCGTGAGAGTTCACCCCTACACTTT
TRBJ2-3 | TRBV6-1 | . | TRBD2 | CASSGGGYRTDTQYF | TGTGCCAGCAGCGGGGGGGGGTATAGGACAGATACACAGTATTTT
TRBJ2-3 | TRBV11-2 | . | . | CASSTRWGTDTQYF | TGTGCCAGCAGCACGAGGTGGGGCACAGATACGCAGTATTTT
TRBJ2-2 | TRBV11-2 | . | . | CASSLGIWDTGELFF | TGTGCCAGCAGCTTAGGGATATGGGACACCGGGGAGCTGTTTTTT
TRBJ2-5 | TRBV14 | . | . | CANSQDFGTETQYF | TGTGCCAACAGCCAAGATTTTGGTACTGAGACACAGTACTTC
TRBJ2-3 | TRBV11-2 | . | TRBD2 | CASSLGASGRDTQYF | TGTGCCAGCAGCTTAGGGGCTAGCGGGAGAGATACACAGTATTTT
TRBJ2-3 | TRBV12-3/TRBV12-4 | . | TRBD1 | CASSSGQGAGDTQYF | TGTGCCAGCAGCTCTGGACAGGGCGCAGGAGACACGCAGTATTTT
TRBJ2-1 | TRBV6-1 | . | TRBD1 | CASILIGTGRDEQFF | TGTGCCAGCATCCTAATAGGGACAGGGAGGGATGAGCAGTTCTTC
TRBJ2-5 | TRBV11-2 | . | . | CASSLHETQYF | TGTGCCAGTAGCCTGCATGAGACTCAGTACTTC
TRBJ2-3 | TRBV12-3/TRBV12-4 | . | TRBD2 | CASSFLAEATDTRYF | TGTGCCAGCAGTTTCCTAGCGGAAGCAACAGATACGCGGTATTTT
TRBJ2-1 | TRBV20-1 | once | TRBD2 | CSAASGTSDNEQFF | TGCAGTGCCGCAAGTGGGACTAGCGACAATGAGCAGTTCTTC
TRBJ1-5 | TRBV29-1 | many | TRBD1 | CSVGGTGNQPQHF | TGCAGCGTTGGAGGGACAGGGAACCAGCCCCAGCATTTT
TRBJ2-3 | TRBV20-1 | . | . | CSTTPERGLDTQYF | TGCAGTACTACCCCGGAAAGGGGGTTGGATACGCAGTATTTT
TRBJ2-3 | TRBV11-1 | . | . | CASSYGSKDTQCF | TGTGCCAGCAGCTACGGGTCAAAAGATACGCAGTGTTTT
TRBJ1-1 | TRBV10-3 | few | . | CAISVDTEAFF | TGTGCCATCAGTGTTGACACTGAAGCTTTCTTT
TRBJ2-5 | TRBV11-3 | . | . | CASSPSRGGGFGTQYF | TGTGCCAGCAGCCCGAGTCGTGGCGGGGGCTTTGGGACCCAGTACTTC
TRBJ1-5 | TRBV12-3/TRBV12-4 | many | . | CASSRDNQPQHF | TGTGCCAGCAGTCGGGACAACCAGCCCCAGCATTTT
TRBJ2-1 | TRBV4-1 | once | . | CASSQLGYEQLF | TGCGCCAGCAGCCAGCTAGGGTACGAGCAGCTCTTC
TRBJ2-3 | TRBV20-1 | . | . | CSALAWLRGTDTQYF | TGCAGTGCTCTGGCCTGGCTGAGGGGCACAGATACGCAGTATTTT
TRBJ1-2 | TRBV10-2 | . | . | CANSSPGGYTF | TGCGCCAACAGTTCCCCAGGTGGCTACACCTTC
TRBJ1-1 | TRBV5-8 | few | . | CASSSTLGTEAFF | TGTGCCAGCAGTTCTACGTTGGGGACTGAAGCTTTCTTT
TRBJ1-2 | TRBV10-3 | . | . | CVISWGLNYGYTF | TGTGTCATCAGTTGGGGACTTAACTATGGCTACACCTTC
TRBJ1-2 | TRBV6-9 | once | . | CASRVPGRQVQQVQNNYGYTF | TGTGCCAGCAGGGTACCAGGACGGCAAGTCCAGCAGGTTCAGAATAACTATGGCTACACCTTC
TRBJ2-7 | TRBV5-6 | . | . | CASTGQQLYGYEQYF | TGTGCCAGCACCGGACAGCAACTCTACGGCTACGAGCAGTACTTC
TRBJ2-7 | TRBV28 | few | . | CASRSGNHFYEQYF | TGTGCCAGCAGATCCGGAAACCACTTCTACGAGCAGTACTTC
TRBJ2-7 | TRBV6-5 | . | . | CASSYYAAYYEQYF | TGTGCCAGCAGTTACTATGCGGCATACTACGAGCAGTACTTC
TRBJ2-3 | TRBV11-2 | few | . | CASNLGGRSIDTQYF | TGTGCCAGCAACTTAGGGGGAAGGAGCATAGATACGCAGTATTTT
TRBJ1-5 | TRBV6-1 | few | . | CASSEARGGIYSNQPQHF | TGTGCCAGCAGTGAAGCGCGTGGGGGAATTTATAGCAATCAGCCCCAGCATTTT
TRBJ2-7 | TRBV6-1 | few | TRBD1 | CASTNRGSYEQYF | TGTGCCAGCACCAACAGGGGCTCCTACGAGCAGTACTTC
TRBJ1-1 | TRBV5-4 | . | . | CASNIQENTEAFF | TGTGCCAGCAACATCCAGGAGAACACTGAAGCTTTCTTT
TRBJ2-7 | TRBV11-2 | . | . | CASSLVSELSSYEQYF | TGTGCCAGCAGCTTAGTGTCCGAGCTAAGCTCCTATGAGCAGTACTTC
TRBJ2-1 | TRBV30 | . | . | CAWSVYGGGEQFF | TGTGCCTGGAGTGTATATGGGGGTGGTGAGCAGTTCTTC
TRBJ1-1 | TRBV10-3 | . | TRBD1 | CAIKVGTGSMNTEAFF | TGTGCCATCAAAGTTGGGACAGGGTCCATGAACACTGAAGCTTTCTTT
TRBJ2-6 | TRBV6-1 | many | TRBD2 | CASSDRAGTSGANVLTF | TGTGCCAGCAGTGACCGGGCAGGGACTAGTGGGGCCAACGTCCTGACTTTC
TRBJ1-1 | TRBV30 | . | . | CAWDDRTHTEAFF | TGTGCCTGGGACGACAGGACCCACACTGAAGCTTTCTTT
TRBJ2-1 | TRBV6-2/TRBV6-3 | . | . | CASSPPGPAKYNEQFF | TGTGCCAGCAGCCCCCCGGGACCAGCGAAATACAATGAGCAGTTCTTC
TRBJ2-7 | TRBV11-2 | . | . | CASSLPSSESYEQYF | TGTGCAAGCAGCTTACCTTCTAGCGAGTCCTACGAGCAGTACTTC
TRBJ2-3 | TRBV20-1 | . | . | CSALPGLVVLGDTQYF | TGCAGTGCTTTACCGGGACTCGTGGTGCTTGGAGATACGCAGTATTTT
TRBJ2-1 | TRBV11-2 | . | . | CASSLEGVRGGEQFF | TGTGCCAGTAGCTTGGAGGGAGTTAGGGGAGGCGAGCAGTTCTTC
TRBJ2-7 | TRBV21-1 | . | . | CASSKGAASTHYEQYF | TGTGCCAGCAGCAAGGGAGCGGCTTCGACTCACTACGAGCAGTATTTC
TRBJ1-1 | TRBV5-1 | . | TRBD1 | CASSSTGGMTAAFF | TGCGCCAGCAGCTCGACAGGGGGTATGACTGCCGCTTTCTTT
TRBJ2-2 | TRBV6-2/TRBV6-3 | . | . | CASRDRQTGELFF | TGTGCCAGCCGGGACCGTCAAACCGGGGAGCTGTTTTTT
TRBJ2-1 | TRBV11-3 | . | TRBD2 | CVSSLDAGGLQFF | TGTGTCAGCAGCTTAGATGCGGGGGGTCTGCAGTTCTTC
TRBJ2-3 | TRBV6-6 | few | . | CASNRDGGTDTQYF | TGTGCCAGCAATCGGGACGGGGGCACAGATACGCAGTATTTT
TRBJ2-7 | TRBV5-6 | few | . | CASSLYRAHEQYF | TGTGCCAGCAGCTTGTACAGGGCCCACGAGCAGTACTTC